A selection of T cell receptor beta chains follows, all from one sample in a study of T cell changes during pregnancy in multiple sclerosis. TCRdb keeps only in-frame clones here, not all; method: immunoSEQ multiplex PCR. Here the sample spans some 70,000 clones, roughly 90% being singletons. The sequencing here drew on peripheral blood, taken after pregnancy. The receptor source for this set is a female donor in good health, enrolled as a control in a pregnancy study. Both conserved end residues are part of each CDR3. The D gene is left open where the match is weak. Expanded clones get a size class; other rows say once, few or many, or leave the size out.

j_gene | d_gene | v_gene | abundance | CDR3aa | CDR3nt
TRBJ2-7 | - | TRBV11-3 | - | CASSLTGEQYF | TGTGCCAGCAGTCTAACGGGCGAGCAGTACTTC
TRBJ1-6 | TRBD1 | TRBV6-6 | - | CASSATGGRNSPLHF | TGTGCCAGCAGCGCGACAGGGGGACGTAATTCACCCCTCCACTTT
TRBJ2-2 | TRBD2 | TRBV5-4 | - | CASSYPTSGRAAGELFF | TGTGCCAGCAGCTATCCAACTAGCGGGAGGGCCGCCGGGGAGCTGTTTTTT
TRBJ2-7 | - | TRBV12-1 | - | CASSPHPPQGSSVQYF | TGTGCCAGCAGCCCCCACCCCCCACAGGGTTCATCTGTGCAGTACTTC
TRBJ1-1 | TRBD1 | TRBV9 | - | CASSVAAGGTEAFF | TGTGCCAGCAGCGTAGCGGCAGGGGGCACTGAAGCTTTCTTT
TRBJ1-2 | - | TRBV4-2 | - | CASSQSGTQGYGYTF | TGTGCCAGCAGCCAATCCGGGACTCAAGGCTATGGCTACACCTTC
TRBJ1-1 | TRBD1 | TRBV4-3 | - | CASSPGTGVPEAFF | TGCGCCAGCAGCCCCGGGACAGGGGTCCCTGAAGCTTTCTTT
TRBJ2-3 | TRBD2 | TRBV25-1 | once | CASSESPGSGRIDTQYF | TGTGCCAGCAGTGAATCTCCCGGGAGCGGGAGGATAGATACGCAGTATTTT
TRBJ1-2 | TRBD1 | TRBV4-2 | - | CASSQERGPYGYTF | TGTGCCAGCAGCCAAGAAAGGGGGCCCTATGGCTACACCTTC
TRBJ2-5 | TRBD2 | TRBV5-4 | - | CASSSKREGQETQYF | TGTGCCAGCAGCTCCAAGCGGGAGGGCCAAGAGACCCAGTACTTC
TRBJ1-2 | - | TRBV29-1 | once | CSVEAAGAYGYTF | TGCAGCGTTGAAGCGGCAGGGGCCTATGGCTACACCTTC
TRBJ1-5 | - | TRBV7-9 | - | CASSPTGLSNQPQHF | TGTGCCAGCAGCCCTACAGGGTTGAGCAATCAGCCCCAGCATTTT
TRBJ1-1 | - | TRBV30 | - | CAWSVLGSTEAFF | TGTGCCTGGAGTGTACTGGGGAGCACTGAAGCTTTCTTT
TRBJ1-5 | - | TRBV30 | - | CAWSGGFRNQPQHF | TGTGCCTGGAGTGGTGGCTTTCGCAATCAGCCCCAGCATTTT
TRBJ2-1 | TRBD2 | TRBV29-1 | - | CSSVGGFHLNEQFF | TGCAGCTCCGTCGGGGGGTTTCATCTCAATGAGCAGTTCTTC
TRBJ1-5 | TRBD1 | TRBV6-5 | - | CASSLSPGGGRQPQHF | TGTGCCAGCAGTTTATCTCCTGGAGGGGGCAGGCAGCCCCAGCATTTT
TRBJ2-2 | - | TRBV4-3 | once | CASSLEGSRTGELFF | TGCGCCAGCAGCCTGGAAGGTTCGAGGACCGGGGAGCTGTTTTTT
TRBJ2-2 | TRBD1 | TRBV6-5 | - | CASSYFGTGATGELFF | TGTGCCAGCAGTTATTTCGGGACAGGGGCCACCGGGGAGCTGTTTTTT
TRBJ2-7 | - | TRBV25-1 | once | CASRRGLYEQYF | TGTGCCAGCAGGCGGGGCCTTTACGAGCAGTACTTC
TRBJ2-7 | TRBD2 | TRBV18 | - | CASSPLGGSGEQYF | TGTGCCAGCTCACCCCTGGGGGGGTCCGGGGAGCAGTACTTC